What follows are 25 T cell receptor beta chains derived from one specimen sequenced in a study of blood T cell repertoires in COVID-19. Repertoires were generated with immunoSEQ multiplex PCR, while TCRdb's copy carries only in-frame clones and drops some. The sample lists 220,000 or so clones, 90% occurring once. Sequencing was performed on PBMCs or T cells enriched from blood (not recorded which). The source is a man aged 30 to 45 who had been exposed to COVID-19.

Here the CDR3 reads CSVIGGLSYEQYF. Written as DNA, the CDR3 is TGCAGCGTTATCGGCGGACTTTCCTACGAGCAGTACTTC. The chain employs TRBV29-1 and TRBJ2-7; maybe TRBD2 (5 bases). The CDR3 is made up of 13 amino acids. Germline loops: CDR1 SQVTM, CDR2 ANQGSEA. V was clipped by 5 bases and J by 1 base, with 12 bases between them.

This clone was detected only a few times. The V and J genes are TRBV19 and TRBJ1-5, with D perhaps TRBD1 (5 bases). With 4 bases removed from V and 5 bases from J, the gap between germline ends came to 9 bases. Germline CDR1 is LNHDA and CDR2 is SQIVND (reference sequence). The CDR3 spans 13 residues. The CDR3 nucleotides read TGTGCCAGTAGTAGGGGCGGGGATCAGCCCCAGCATTTT. Protein product: CASSRGGDQPQHF.

The chain uses TRBV2 and TRBJ2-3; 8 bases are shared with TRBD2. The V segment lost 3 bases and the J segment 0 bases; nucleotides outside the gene matches: 11. This CDR3 spans 18 amino acids. Germline V gives CDR1 SNHLY, CDR2 FYNNEI. CDR3 coding DNA: TGTGCCAGCAGTGACCCCCCGCCCGGGGGGGGGAGCACAGATACGCAGTATTTT. It is translated as CASSDPPPGGGSTDTQYF.

J is TRBJ2-5 and V is TRBV3-1 (or the pseudogene TRBV3-2); D is perhaps TRBD2 (5 bases). CDR1 is LGHDT and CDR2 is YNNKEL in the germline V gene (reference sequence). The CDR3 has 15 amino acids. Trimming removed 0 bases at V and 1 base at J, with 9 bases between. CDR3 region: CASSQDRGSQETQYF. CDR3 coding DNA: TGTGCCAGCAGCCAAGACCGGGGAAGCCAAGAGACCCAGTACTTC.

The V and J genes are TRBV5-4 and TRBJ2-7; 10 bases are a match to TRBD2. Losses at the gene ends were 4 bases for V and 4 bases for J; bases not matched to a gene: 5. The CDR3 covers 14 residues. The germline gives CDR1 SGHNT, CDR2 YYREEE (reference sequence). The CDR3 nucleotides read TGTGCCAGCAGCGAGCGGGGGGGCGCGTACGAGCAGTACTTC. Amino acids: CASSERGGAYEQYF.

The chain links TRBV21-1 to TRBJ1-1; the DNA was not used to check the table's D call, TRBD1. TRBV21-1 is annotated as a pseudogene. This CDR3 is 12 amino acids long. The CDR3 sequence: CAPQGGGTEAFF. In DNA form, the CDR3 reads TGTGCCCCCCAAGGGGGTGGAACTGAAGCTTTCTTT.

The V call is TRBV3-1 (or the pseudogene TRBV3-2), the J call TRBJ1-1, with a tentative D call TRBD1 (6 bases). The V gene lost 4 bases and the J gene lost 3 bases, with 9 bases spanning the gap. The V gene's germline CDR1 is LGHDT and CDR2 YNNKEL (reference sequence). The CDR3 is made up of 13 amino acids. The CDR3 DNA sequence: TGTGCCAGCAGCCTAAACAGGGACACTGAAGCTTTCTTT. Its translation is CASSLNRDTEAFF.

The V gene is TRBV18, the J gene TRBJ2-3; D is unclear. Trimming removed 3 bases from V and 3 bases from J, with 13 bases in between. CDR1 and CDR2 from the germline V gene are KGHSH and LQKENI. The length of the CDR3 is 15 residues. CDR3 sequence (DNA): TGTGCCAGCTCACCCGCCGGCGAGCGAACAGATACGCAGTATTTT. Translated, it gives CASSPAGERTDTQYF.

V gene TRBV4-3 combines with J gene TRBJ2-5; D not certain. Germline-derived CDR1 and CDR2 are LGHNA and YSLEER. With 0 bases removed from V and 5 bases from J, the gap between germline ends came to 7 bases. The CDR3 runs to 13 residues. CDR3 nucleotide sequence: TGCGCCAGCAGCCAAGATCTCGAGGAGACCCAGTACTTC. Translation: CASSQDLEETQYF.

The chain carries TRBV5-5 and TRBJ2-7; a weak D match, TRBD2 (5 bases). This CDR3 region has 16 residues. Germline lookup yields CDR1 SGHKS and CDR2 YYEKEE (reference sequence). The V and J ends lost 2 bases and 2 bases respectively, with 17 bases between them. CDR3 DNA sequence: TGTGCCAGCAGCTTTTTCATGAGGGTTAATACCTACGAGCAGTACTTC. This translates into CASSFFMRVNTYEQYF.

The V gene is TRBV6-5, the J gene TRBJ1-1; 7 nucleotides match TRBD1. Germline V gives CDR1 MNHEY, CDR2 SVGAGI. With V trimmed by 6 bases and J by 1 base, 8 bases remained unmatched. The CDR3 contains 15 residues. DNA for the CDR3: TGTGCCAGCAGGCGCGACAGGGACCCGAACACTGAAGCTTTCTTT. It specifies CASRRDRDPNTEAFF.

The V gene is TRBV4-2, the J gene TRBJ2-7; 14 bases are a match to TRBD2. The germline V gene has CDR1 LGHNA and CDR2 YNFKEQ. The junction had 2 bases not matched to a gene; V was cut back by 1 base and J by 6 bases. The CDR3 length is 15 residues. CDR3 coding DNA: TGTGCCAGCAGCCAAGGACTAGCGGGGGGGAGCGAGCAGTACTTC. It codes for CASSQGLAGGSEQYF.

The chain is built from TRBV4-1 and TRBJ2-2; 12 bases map to TRBD2. This CDR3 comprises 19 residues. Trimming at V came to 6 bases and at J to 7 bases, leaving 18 bases not matched to a gene. Looked up from germline, CDR1 is MGHRA and CDR2 is YSYEKL. This CDR3 is CASSPRGVLAGGPVGELFF. In DNA form, the CDR3 reads TGCGCCAGCAGTCCAAGAGGCGTGCTAGCGGGGGGGCCGGTCGGGGAGCTGTTTTTT.

This sequence joins TRBV6-5 and TRBJ2-7; 8 bases map to TRBD2. The CDR3 runs 15 residues. Per the germline V gene, CDR1 is MNHEY and CDR2 is SVGAGI. The V and J ends lost 8 bases and 2 bases, in that order; junction bases with no gene match: 11. CDR3 in amino acids: CASGVFGGGPYEQYF. CDR3 in DNA: TGTGCCAGCGGGGTATTTGGCGGGGGGCCCTACGAGCAGTACTTC.

The chain carries TRBV6-4 and TRBJ1-6, with a possible D match to TRBD1 (5 bases). Germline assignment: CDR1 MRHNA and CDR2 SNTAGT. V was cut by 0 bases and J by 9 bases, with 15 bases left in between. This CDR3 region has 16 residues. In DNA, the CDR3 is TGTGCCAGCAGTGACTCGGCAGGGAAGGGAAGTTCACCCCTCCACTTT. Residues: CASSDSAGKGSSPLHF.

The rearrangement links TRBV3-1 (or the pseudogene TRBV3-2) to TRBJ1-1; 7 nucleotides align to TRBD1. Germline V gene lookup returns CDR1 LGHDT and CDR2 YNNKEL (reference sequence). CDR3 length: 16 residues. V lost 0 bases, J lost 1 base, and 5 bases stayed unmatched. The CDR3 DNA reads TGTGCCAGCAGCCAAGAGAACAGGGGTGCGAACACTGAAGCTTTCTTT. It translates to CASSQENRGANTEAFF.

This chain links TRBV30 with TRBJ2-2; maybe TRBD2 (5 bases). The germline V and J ends were trimmed by 5 bases and 7 bases, with 17 bases remaining between them. The CDR3 covers 14 residues. The V gene's germline CDR1 is GTSNPN and CDR2 SVGIG (reference sequence). CDR3 residues: CAWPLSKGDGELFF. The CDR3 nucleotides read TGTGCCTGGCCACTTTCTAAGGGAGACGGGGAGCTGTTTTTT.

The genes are TRBV10-3 and TRBJ1-2, with 9 bases fitting TRBD1. V shed 4 bases and J 1 base; nucleotides not matched to a gene: 7. Germline CDR1 reads ENHRY; CDR2 reads SYGVKD. The CDR3 runs to 16 residues. CDR3 protein: CAISVVETGGNYGYTF. The CDR3 region has the DNA TGTGCCATCAGTGTTGTGGAGACAGGGGGTAACTATGGCTACACCTTC.

CDR3 nucleotide sequence: TGTGCCATCAGTGACCGAGGACAGGGGAAACAGCCCCAGCATTTT. The encoded protein is CAISDRGQGKQPQHF. The rearrangement joins TRBV10-3 to TRBJ1-5; 9 nucleotides align to TRBD1. J gave up 7 bases and V 3 bases, and 7 bases lay outside the gene matches. Germline V gives CDR1 ENHRY, CDR2 SYGVKD. The CDR3 is 15 amino acids.

The chain uses TRBV4-2 and TRBJ2-1; TRBD2 matches 9 bases. Germline lookup yields CDR1 LGHNA and CDR2 YNFKEQ. The CDR3 contains 15 residues. Germline trimming cut 2 bases from V and 7 bases from J; bases unmatched to any gene: 6. CDR3 nucleotide sequence: TGTGCCAGCAGCCAAAGTGGCGGGGGGGCGAATGAGCAGTTCTTC. This sequence encodes CASSQSGGGANEQFF.

This clone was found a few times. This chain uses TRBV5-6 with TRBJ2-2; D gene uncertain. This CDR3 is built from 12 residues. Trimming stripped 4 bases from V and 10 bases from J, with 11 bases between. CDR1 is SGHDT, CDR2 YYEEEE, per germline. The CDR3 here is CASSPTGSELFF. The CDR3 region has the DNA TGTGCCAGCAGCCCGACCGGGTCGGAGCTGTTTTTT. Full variable domain (remainder filled in from reference TRBV5-6 and TRBJ2-2): DAGVTQSPTHLIKTRGQQVTLRCSPKSGHDTVSWYQQALGQGPQFIFQYYEEEERQRGNFPDRFSGHQFPNYSSELNVNALLLGDSALYLCASSPTGSELFFGEGSRLTVL.

The genes are TRBV9 and TRBJ2-2; D is unclear. Germline lookup yields CDR1 SGDLS and CDR2 YYNGEE. The CDR3 length is 13 residues. Trimming shortened V by 5 bases and J by 1 base, and 6 bases separated the two germline ends. For the CDR3, the DNA is TGTGCCAGCAGACCAGGGAACACCGGGGAGCTGTTTTTT. It codes for CASRPGNTGELFF.

DNA of the CDR3: TGTGCCACCAGCAGATATCCCGGGCAGGGGAATGAAAAACTGTTTTTT. Amino acids: CATSRYPGQGNEKLFF. The V gene is TRBV15, the J gene TRBJ1-4; tentative D call: TRBD1 (6 bases). Germline V lookup: CDR1 LNHNV, CDR2 YYDKDF (reference sequence). V dropped 2 bases and J dropped 5 bases, with 15 bases sitting between them. The CDR3 spans 16 residues.

This clone appeared a few times. V gene TRBV23-1 combines with J gene TRBJ2-3; 12 bases align to TRBD1. TRBV23-1 is an ORF, with its function uncertain. This CDR3 is 17 amino acids long. Losses at the gene ends were 3 bases for V and 6 bases for J; bases not matched to a gene: 10. CDR3: CASSQPRDRGRTDTQYF. CDR3 coding DNA: TGCGCCAGCAGTCAGCCTAGGGACAGGGGGCGTACTGATACGCAGTATTTT.

CDR3 amino acids: CASSKWPETRNQETQYF. The CDR3, as DNA: TGTGCCAGCAGCAAATGGCCCGAGACTCGGAACCAAGAGACCCAGTACTTC. V is TRBV21-1 and J is TRBJ2-5; the listed D gene, TRBD2, was not tested against the DNA. TRBV21-1 is designated a pseudogene. This CDR3 contains 17 residues.